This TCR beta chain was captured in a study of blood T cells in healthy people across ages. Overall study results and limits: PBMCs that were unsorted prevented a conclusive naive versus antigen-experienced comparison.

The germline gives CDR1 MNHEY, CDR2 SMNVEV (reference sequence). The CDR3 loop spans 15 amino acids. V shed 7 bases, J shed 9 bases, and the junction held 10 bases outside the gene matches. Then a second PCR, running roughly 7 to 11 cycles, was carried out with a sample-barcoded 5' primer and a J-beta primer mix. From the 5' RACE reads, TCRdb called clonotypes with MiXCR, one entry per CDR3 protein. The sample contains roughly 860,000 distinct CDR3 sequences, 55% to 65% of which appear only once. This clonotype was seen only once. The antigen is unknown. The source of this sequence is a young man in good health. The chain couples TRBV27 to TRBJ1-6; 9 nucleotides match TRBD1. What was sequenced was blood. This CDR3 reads CASTLSGTGFSPLHF. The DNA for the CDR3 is TGTGCCAGCACCCTCTCCGGGACAGGGTTTTCACCCCTCCACTTT.